This paragraph reports one T cell receptor beta chain. Its antigen is not yet known. It has no much larger one-base neighbor in the sample; base qualities were not kept. RNA was extracted with the RNeasy kit and roughly 0.5 to 1 ug was reverse transcribed using random hexamers. The immunoSEQ multiplex PCR assay, which covers 54 Vbeta and 13 Jbeta segments, was used to amplify TCR beta CDR3 regions. To correct PCR amplification bias, a synthetic template baseline was used for both primer optimization and computational correction. The paper's data handling went like this. Reads were annotated to V, D and J genes according to IMGT and were analyzed with immunoSEQ Analyzer, with only productive sequences retained. To calculate clonality, Shannon entropy was normalized by log2 of the number of productive unique sequences and then subtracted from one. Public and private clones were assessed among the 100 most prevalent clones of each patient and control. Clones were defined as Susac-specific when absent from the healthy and MS cohorts, from about 1,100 published viral clones and from other ImmuneACCESS disease sequences. TCRdb applied fastp at Q25 and MiXCR to the public reads, then kept only in-frame beta chains. CDR3 protein duplicates are merged, each entry listing the most common genes and DNA. TCRdb assigned the V and J calls; the authors' analysis was not used. The sample table contains more than 75,000 distinct CDR3 sequences; only one count was recorded for 94% of them. The ten largest make up 0.25% to 0.3% of the sample.

The sample is drawn from a study of CD8 T cells in Susac syndrome (dated by TCRdb to the late 2010s). Turning to the overall study: The study used repertoire sequencing to test whether antigen drove CD8+ T cell activation and differentiation in Susac syndrome. The study compared CD8+ T cell repertoire clonality among roughly 12 healthy donors, approximately 14 Susac syndrome patients and fewer than 19 multiple sclerosis patients.

The V and J ends are trimmed by 8 bases and 0 bases, leaving 11 bases between them. CDR1 and CDR2, looked up from the germline V gene, are MNHEY and SVGEGT. The CDR3, cysteine through phenylalanine, is 13 amino acids long. Kept here is only the CDR3 DNA, which spans 39 bases and is read in frame from base 1. Broader findings and caveats from the paper: The TCR sequencing and HLA analysis was acknowledged to have included a relatively small number of individuals.

Peripheral blood CD8+ and CD4+ T cells from healthy donors, Susac syndrome patients and multiple sclerosis patients were profiled using high-throughput TCR beta sequencing. Healthy donors were age- and sex-matched controls. Bulk CD8+ and CD4+ T cells were purified by magnetic negative isolation, while CD8+ TEMRA cells were enriched using FACS. Blood was drawn into EDTA tubes, processed within 24 hours, and PBMCs were isolated by density gradient centrifugation. PBMCs intended for TCR sequencing were frozen in liquid nitrogen and were later thawed in a 37 degrees C water bath. A purity of at least 90% was achieved for sorted or isolated CD4+, CD8+ and CD8+ TEMRA cells.

The specimen sequenced was CD8+ T cells from PBMCs. The source is a human donor in good health. The chain couples TRBV6-2 or TRBV6-3 to TRBJ2-7; a confident D gene designation cannot be given. The bases read TGTGCCAGCGGAGAAGGCATCTCCTACGAGCAGTACTTC. It translates as CASGEGISYEQYF.